This T cell receptor beta chain derives from a study of blood T cell repertoires in COVID-19. For the study at large: PBMCs, B-cell-depleted T cells, or T cells were the source of the cDNA or gDNA that made up the material.

The CDR3 spans 10 residues. V lost 3 bases and J lost 6, with 5 bases in between. CDR1 is DFQATT, CDR2 SNEGSKA, per germline (reference sequence). Original analysis: Reference gene primer amplification in the assay estimated nucleated cell counts. Some clones are missing from TCRdb's copy, which holds only in-frame ones; the method was immunoSEQ multiplex PCR. That table gives V, J and clone size, and the DNA gave D and trimming. The top ten hold roughly 3% of the sample, which has about 220,000 clones, roughly 86% seen once. The chain is built from TRBV20-1 and TRBJ1-1; D unclear. This receptor was identified in a woman aged 30 to 39 who had recovered from COVID-19. Sequencing input: peripheral blood. CDR3 in amino acids: CSASRSEAFF. CDR3 coding DNA: TGCAGTGCTAGCCGTTCTGAAGCTTTCTTT.